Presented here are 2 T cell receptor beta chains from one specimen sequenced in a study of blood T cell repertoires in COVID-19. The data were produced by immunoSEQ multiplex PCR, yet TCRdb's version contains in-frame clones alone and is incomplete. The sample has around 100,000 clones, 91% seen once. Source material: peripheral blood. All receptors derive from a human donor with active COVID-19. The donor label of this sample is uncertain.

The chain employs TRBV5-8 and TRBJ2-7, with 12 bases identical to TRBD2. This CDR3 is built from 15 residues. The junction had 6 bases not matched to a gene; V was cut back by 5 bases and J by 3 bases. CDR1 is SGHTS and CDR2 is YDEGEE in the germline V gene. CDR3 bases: TGTGCCAGCAGGCCAACTAGCGGGGGGCTCTACGAGCAGTACTTC. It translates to CASRPTSGGLYEQYF.

This CDR3 reads CASSQDLLRETQYF. The DNA for the CDR3 is TGTGCCAGCAGCCAAGACCTCCTCCGGGAGACCCAGTACTTC. The J gene is TRBJ2-5, the V gene TRBV3-1 (or the pseudogene TRBV3-2); D gene unclear. CDR3 length: 14 amino acids. Germline CDR1 is LGHDT and CDR2 is YNNKEL (reference sequence). V lost 0 bases and J lost 5, with 10 bases in between.